Sequencing of this T cell receptor (beta chain) was carried out in a study of T cell responses to AZD1222 COVID-19 vaccine. Measured with immunoSEQ multiplex PCR; TCRdb has only the in-frame clones, and not every one. The sample has approximately 110,000 clones, roughly 84% seen once. Details on this clone: Its specificity is not known.

Overall study findings and caveats: The study reported that nearly half of spike-specific TCRs target unmutated variant regions.

The CDR3 has 16 amino acids. V lost 0 bases and J lost 2; bases outside the gene matches: 1. Germline V gene sequence: CDR1 MRHNA, CDR2 SNTAGT. Sequenced here: peripheral blood, sampled on day 0 of AZD1222 vaccination. The chain uses TRBV6-4 and TRBJ2-1; TRBD1 agrees at 10 bases. The receptor comes from an adult in good health. As DNA, the CDR3 is TGTGCCAGCAGTGACTCTGACAGGGGGCCCTACAATGAGCAGTTCTTC. The encoded protein is CASSDSDRGPYNEQFF.